These 7 T cell receptor beta chains share one sample of origin, sequenced in a study of cytomegalovirus exposure and HLA in healthy donors. In the PCR, 60 Vbeta and 13 Jbeta primers were used. Assay: immunoSEQ multiplex PCR; the TCRdb copy retains only in-frame clones and omits some. This table holds under 150,000 clones, around 77% found once. Specimen: PBMCs. The receptors here all came from a woman aged 30 to 39 in good health and CMV-seropositive.

This chain connects TRBV7-3 to TRBJ2-1; perhaps TRBD2 as D (6 bases). The CDR3 sequence is 16 residues long. The germline CDR1 and CDR2 sequences are SGHTA and FQGTGA. Trimming pared 6 bases from V and 3 bases from J, leaving 18 bases between. The CDR3 is CASSLARASVYNEQFF. The CDR3 bases are TGTGCCAGCAGTCTCGCGAGGGCTAGCGTCTACAATGAGCAGTTCTTC.

The V gene is TRBV11-3, the J gene TRBJ2-7, with 13 bases matching TRBD2. The V gene end was trimmed by 7 bases and the J gene end by 4 bases; junction bases not matched to a gene: 4. This CDR3 spans 14 amino acids. The V gene's germline CDR1 is SGHNT and CDR2 YENEEA. CDR3 residues: CASTQTSGGYEQYF. The CDR3 nucleotides read TGTGCCAGCACCCAGACTAGCGGGGGGTACGAGCAGTACTTC.

This clone showed up just a few times. The chain couples TRBV11-2 to TRBJ1-2; the D gene is possibly TRBD1 (5 bases). The germline V gene encodes CDR1 SGHAT and CDR2 FQNNGV. Trimming removed 4 bases at V and 5 bases at J, with 11 bases between. This CDR3 contains 13 residues. CDR3 loop: CASSSQGGYGYTF. In nucleotides, the CDR3 is TGTGCCAGCAGCTCGCAGGGAGGGTATGGCTACACCTTC.

The rearrangement links TRBV18 to TRBJ2-7; 7 bases agree with TRBD1. V was pared by 2 bases and J by 3 bases, with 4 bases of the junction left unmatched. The germline V gene has CDR1 KGHSH and CDR2 LQKENI. The CDR3 is made up of 14 amino acids. CDR3 coding DNA: TGTGCCAGCTCACCAGGGGGACAGCGCTACGAGCAGTACTTC. Protein sequence: CASSPGGQRYEQYF.

This clone was seen more than once but under ten times. The chain uses TRBV5-1 and TRBJ2-5; 7 bases agree with TRBD2. Germline trimming cut 6 bases from V and 2 bases from J; bases unmatched to any gene: 7. CDR3 length: 14 residues. The germline V gene has CDR1 SGHRS and CDR2 YFSETQ. CDR3 in amino acids: CASKRDYIQETQYF. Written as DNA, the CDR3 is TGCGCCAGCAAACGGGACTATATTCAAGAGACCCAGTACTTC.

As DNA, the CDR3 is TGTGCCATCACCAAATCGTCGGGGGAGTTTGCCGGGGAGCTGTTTTTT. Its protein is CAITKSSGEFAGELFF. The rearrangement joins TRBV10-3 to TRBJ2-2; possible D gene TRBD2, 6 bases. Deletions cut 7 bases from V and 6 bases from J, with 21 bases between. This CDR3 contains 16 residues. CDR1 and CDR2 (germline): ENHRY, SYGVKD.

This chain links TRBV5-1 with TRBJ2-1, with 8 bases lining up with TRBD2. The CDR3 has 14 amino acids. CDR1 and CDR2 (germline): SGHRS, YFSETQ. J lost 9 bases, V lost 4 bases, and 9 bases had no gene match. The DNA for the CDR3 is TGCGCCAGCAGCCAACAAAGCGGGAGTAGTGAGCAGTTCTTC. Its protein is CASSQQSGSSEQFF.